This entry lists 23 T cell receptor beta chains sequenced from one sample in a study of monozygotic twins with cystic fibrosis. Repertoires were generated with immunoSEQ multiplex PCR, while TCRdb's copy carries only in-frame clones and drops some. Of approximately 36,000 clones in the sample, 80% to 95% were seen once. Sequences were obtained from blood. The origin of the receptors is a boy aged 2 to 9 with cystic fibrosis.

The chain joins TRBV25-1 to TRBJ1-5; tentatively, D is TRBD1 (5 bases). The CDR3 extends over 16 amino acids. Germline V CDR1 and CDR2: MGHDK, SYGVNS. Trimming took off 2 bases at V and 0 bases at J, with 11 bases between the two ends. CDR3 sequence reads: CASSEGGAYSNQPQHF. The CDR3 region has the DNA TGTGCCAGCAGTGAAGGGGGAGCATATAGCAATCAGCCCCAGCATTTT.

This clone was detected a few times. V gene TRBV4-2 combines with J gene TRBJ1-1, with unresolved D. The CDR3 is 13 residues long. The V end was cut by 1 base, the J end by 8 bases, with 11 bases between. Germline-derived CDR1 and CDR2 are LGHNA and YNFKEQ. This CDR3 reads CASSQGLDGEAFF. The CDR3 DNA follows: TGTGCCAGCAGCCAAGGTCTGGACGGCGAAGCTTTCTTT.

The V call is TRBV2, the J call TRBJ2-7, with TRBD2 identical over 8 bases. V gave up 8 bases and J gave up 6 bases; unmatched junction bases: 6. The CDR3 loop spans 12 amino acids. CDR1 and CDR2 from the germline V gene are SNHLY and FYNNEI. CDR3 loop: CASAGLALEQYF. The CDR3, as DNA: TGTGCCAGCGCCGGACTAGCTCTCGAGCAGTACTTC.

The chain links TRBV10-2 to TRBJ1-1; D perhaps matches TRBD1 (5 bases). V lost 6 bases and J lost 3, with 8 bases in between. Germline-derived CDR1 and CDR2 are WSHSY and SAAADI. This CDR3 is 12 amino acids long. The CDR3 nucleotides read TGCGCCAGCAGAGTGGGGGACACTGAAGCTTTCTTT. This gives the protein CASRVGDTEAFF.

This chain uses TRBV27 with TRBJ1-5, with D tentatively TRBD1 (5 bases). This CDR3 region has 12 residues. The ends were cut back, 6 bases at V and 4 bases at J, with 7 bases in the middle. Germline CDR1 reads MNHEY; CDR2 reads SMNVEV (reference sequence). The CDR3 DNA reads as TGTGCCAGCAGCCGGGGGAATCAGCCCCAGCATTTT. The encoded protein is CASSRGNQPQHF.

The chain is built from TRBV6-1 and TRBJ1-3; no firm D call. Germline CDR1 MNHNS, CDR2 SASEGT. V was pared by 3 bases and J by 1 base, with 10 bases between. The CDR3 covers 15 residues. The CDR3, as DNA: TGTGCCAGCAGTGAGACGTGGGGTTCTGGAAACACCATATATTTT. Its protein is CASSETWGSGNTIYF.

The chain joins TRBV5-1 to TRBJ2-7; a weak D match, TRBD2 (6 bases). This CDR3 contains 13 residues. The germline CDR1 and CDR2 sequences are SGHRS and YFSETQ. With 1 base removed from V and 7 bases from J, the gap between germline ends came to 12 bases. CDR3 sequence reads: CASSLSGVGEQYF. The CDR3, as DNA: TGCGCCAGCAGCTTGTCGGGGGTAGGGGAGCAGTACTTC.

CDR3 in amino acids: CSARRWDTGELFF. The CDR3 DNA reads as TGCAGCGCCCGCCGTTGGGACACCGGGGAGCTGTTTTTT. The rearrangement uses TRBV29-1 and TRBJ2-2; D is unresolved. V was cut by 7 bases and J by 3 bases, with 12 bases left in between. The CDR3 is made up of 13 amino acids. In germline, CDR1 is SQVTM, CDR2 ANQGSEA.

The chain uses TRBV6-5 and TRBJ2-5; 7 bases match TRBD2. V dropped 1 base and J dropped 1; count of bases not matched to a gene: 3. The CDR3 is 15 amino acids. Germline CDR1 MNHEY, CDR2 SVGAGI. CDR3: CASSYFGGGQETQYF. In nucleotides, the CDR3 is TGTGCCAGCAGTTACTTCGGCGGGGGCCAAGAGACCCAGTACTTC.

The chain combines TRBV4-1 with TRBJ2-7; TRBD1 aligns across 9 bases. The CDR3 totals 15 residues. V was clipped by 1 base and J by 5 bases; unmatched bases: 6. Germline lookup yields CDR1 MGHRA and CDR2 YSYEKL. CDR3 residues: CASSQGDRGMNEQYF. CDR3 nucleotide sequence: TGCGCCAGCAGCCAAGGAGACAGGGGGATGAACGAGCAGTACTTC.

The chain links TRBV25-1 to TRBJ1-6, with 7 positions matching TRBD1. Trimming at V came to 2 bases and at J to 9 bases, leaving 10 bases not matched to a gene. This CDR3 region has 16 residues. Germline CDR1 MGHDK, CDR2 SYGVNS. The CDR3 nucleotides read TGTGCCAGCAGTGAACAGGAGGGGGCAGGTGGTTCACCCCTCCACTTT. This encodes CASSEQEGAGGSPLHF.

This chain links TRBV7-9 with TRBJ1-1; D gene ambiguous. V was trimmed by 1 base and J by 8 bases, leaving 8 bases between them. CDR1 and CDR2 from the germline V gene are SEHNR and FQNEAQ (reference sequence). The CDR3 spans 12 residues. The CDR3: CASSLVGVEAFF. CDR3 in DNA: TGTGCCAGCAGCTTAGTTGGGGTGGAAGCTTTCTTT.

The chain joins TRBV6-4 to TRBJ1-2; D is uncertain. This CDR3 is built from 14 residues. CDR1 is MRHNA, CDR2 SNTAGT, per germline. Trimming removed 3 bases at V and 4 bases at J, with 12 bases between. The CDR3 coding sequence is TGTGCCAGCAGTGAGGGCCCAGAGGGCTATGGCTACACCTTC. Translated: CASSEGPEGYGYTF.

The CDR3 spells CASSQDVTGSVGYTF. The CDR3 DNA reads TGCGCCAGCAGCCAAGATGTGACAGGGTCGGTCGGCTACACCTTC. The rearrangement uses TRBV4-1 and TRBJ1-2; 7 bases are shared with TRBD1. V was clipped by 0 bases and J by 8 bases; unmatched bases: 9. Germline V gene lookup returns CDR1 MGHRA and CDR2 YSYEKL. The CDR3 covers 15 residues.

The CDR3 loop reads CAIEGDRESGELFF. CDR3 nucleotide sequence: TGTGCCATTGAAGGGGACAGGGAGTCCGGGGAGCTGTTTTTT. V and J are TRBV6-1 and TRBJ2-2; 9 bases line up with TRBD1. From germline, CDR1 is MNHNS and CDR2 SASEGT. This CDR3 spans 14 amino acids. The junction had 9 bases not matched to a gene; V was cut back by 10 bases and J by 6 bases.

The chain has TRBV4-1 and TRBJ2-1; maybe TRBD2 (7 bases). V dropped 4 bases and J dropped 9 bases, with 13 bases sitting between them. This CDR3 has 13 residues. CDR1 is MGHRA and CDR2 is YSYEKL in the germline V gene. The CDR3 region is CASSLGEGVEQFF. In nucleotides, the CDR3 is TGCGCCAGCAGCCTCGGGGAGGGGGTTGAGCAGTTCTTC.

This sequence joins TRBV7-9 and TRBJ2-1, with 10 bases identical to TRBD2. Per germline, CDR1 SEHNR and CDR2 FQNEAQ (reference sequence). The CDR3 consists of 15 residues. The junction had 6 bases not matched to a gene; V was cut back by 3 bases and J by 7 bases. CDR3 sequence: CASSFLAGAQNEQFF. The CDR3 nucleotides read TGTGCCAGCAGCTTCCTAGCGGGGGCCCAAAATGAGCAGTTCTTC.

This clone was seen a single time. The CDR3 DNA is TGTGCCAGCAGCTTAGTTCGGGGTGGGAACACTGAAGCTTTCTTT. This codes for CASSLVRGGNTEAFF. The genes are TRBV7-8 and TRBJ1-1; D remains unclear. CDR1 SGHVS and CDR2 FQNEAQ come from the germline V gene. The V gene lost 1 base and the J gene lost 1 base, with 10 bases spanning the gap. The CDR3 is made up of 15 amino acids.

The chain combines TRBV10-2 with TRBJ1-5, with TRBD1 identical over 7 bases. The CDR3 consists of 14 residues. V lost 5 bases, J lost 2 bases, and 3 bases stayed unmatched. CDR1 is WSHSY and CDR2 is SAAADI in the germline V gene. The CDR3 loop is CASSSGTGNQPQHF. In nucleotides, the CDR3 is TGCGCCAGCAGTTCCGGGACAGGCAATCAGCCCCAGCATTTT.

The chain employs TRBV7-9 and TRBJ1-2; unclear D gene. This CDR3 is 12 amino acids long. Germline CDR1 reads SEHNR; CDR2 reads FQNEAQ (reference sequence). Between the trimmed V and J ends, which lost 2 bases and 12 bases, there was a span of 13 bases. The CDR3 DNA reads TGTGCCAGCAGCTTAAGAATCGACGAAGACACCTTC. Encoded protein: CASSLRIDEDTF.

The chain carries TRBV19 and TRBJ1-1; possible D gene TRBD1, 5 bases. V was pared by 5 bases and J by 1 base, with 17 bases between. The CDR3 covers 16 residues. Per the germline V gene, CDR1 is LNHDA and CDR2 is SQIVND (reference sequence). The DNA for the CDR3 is TGTGCCAGTAGTCCAGGGAGGTCGCAGCAGAACACTGAAGCTTTCTTT. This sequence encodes CASSPGRSQQNTEAFF.

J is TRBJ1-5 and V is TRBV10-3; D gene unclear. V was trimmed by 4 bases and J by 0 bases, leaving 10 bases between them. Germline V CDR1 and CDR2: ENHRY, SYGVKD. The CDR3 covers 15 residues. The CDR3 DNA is TGTGCCATCAGTGGGGTGGGCTATAGCAATCAGCCCCAGCATTTT. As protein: CAISGVGYSNQPQHF.

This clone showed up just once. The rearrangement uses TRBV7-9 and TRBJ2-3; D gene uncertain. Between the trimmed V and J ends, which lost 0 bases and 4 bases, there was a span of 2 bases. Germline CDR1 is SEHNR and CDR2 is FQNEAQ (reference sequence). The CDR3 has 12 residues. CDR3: CASSLAPDTQYF. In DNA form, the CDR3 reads TGTGCCAGCAGCTTAGCCCCAGATACGCAGTATTTT.